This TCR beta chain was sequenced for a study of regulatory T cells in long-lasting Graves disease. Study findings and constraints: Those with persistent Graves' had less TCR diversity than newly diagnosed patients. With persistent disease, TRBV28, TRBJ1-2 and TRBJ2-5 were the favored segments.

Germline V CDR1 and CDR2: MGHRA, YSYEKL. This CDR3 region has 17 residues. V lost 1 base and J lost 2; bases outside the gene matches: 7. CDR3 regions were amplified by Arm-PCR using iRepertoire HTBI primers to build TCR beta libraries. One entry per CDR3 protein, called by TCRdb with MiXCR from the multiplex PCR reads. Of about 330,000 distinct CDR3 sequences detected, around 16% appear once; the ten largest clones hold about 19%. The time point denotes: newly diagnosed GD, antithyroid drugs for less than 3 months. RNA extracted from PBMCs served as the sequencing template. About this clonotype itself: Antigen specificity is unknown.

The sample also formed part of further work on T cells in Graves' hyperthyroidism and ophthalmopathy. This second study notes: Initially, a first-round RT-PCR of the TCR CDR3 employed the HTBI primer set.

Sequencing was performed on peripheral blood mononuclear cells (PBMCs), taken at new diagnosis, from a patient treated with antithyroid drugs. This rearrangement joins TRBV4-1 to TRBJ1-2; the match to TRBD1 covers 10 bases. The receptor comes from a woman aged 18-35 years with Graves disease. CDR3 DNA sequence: TGCGCCAGCAGCCAAGTCACGGGGACAGGGGAAAACTATGGCTACACCTTC. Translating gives CASSQVTGTGENYGYTF.